This entry is about one T cell receptor beta chain. This sample is drawn from a study of control samples from healthy donors and cancer patients. This CDR3 contains 14 residues. With 4 bases removed from V and 0 bases from J, the gap between germline ends came to 11 bases. Germline lookup yields CDR1 SGHRS and CDR2 YFSETQ. Libraries were prepared by immunoSEQ multiplex PCR; TCRdb keeps only in-frame clonotypes and omits some of them. The sample records around 130,000 clones, roughly 89% being singletons. This chain uses TRBV5-1 with TRBJ2-7; no reliable D call. The sequence derives from a man aged 50-60 years with head and neck cancer. The sequenced sample consisted of PBMCs. DNA for the CDR3: TGCGCCAGCAGCCCGCGGACGGACTCCTACGAGCAGTACTTC. This translates into CASSPRTDSYEQYF.